The rows below give T cell receptor beta chains drawn from one sample of a study of blood T cell repertoires in COVID-19. Data came from immunoSEQ multiplex PCR; TCRdb stores just in-frame clones and leaves some out. The sample records about 30,000 clones, 80% to 90% being singletons. The source material was peripheral blood. These receptors all come from a human donor in a cohort sampled during active COVID-19. Each CDR3 is given with its conserved first and last residue. D genes are given only for firm matches. Clone size is not always given. Where it is, it says once, few, many or a class for expanded clones.

abundance	v_gene	d_gene	j_gene	CDR3aa	CDR3nt
NA	TRBV7-2	TRBD1	TRBJ2-1	CASTNSWDRVPRREQFF	TGTGCCAGCACCAACAGCTGGGACAGGGTGCCGAGGAGGGAGCAGTTCTTC
NA	TRBV7-6	TRBD1	TRBJ2-2	CASSFGQAVTGELFF	TGTGCCAGCAGCTTTGGACAGGCGGTCACCGGGGAGCTGTTTTTT
once	TRBV4-2	TRBD1	TRBJ1-3	CASSQDSGGSGNTIYF	TGTGCCAGCAGCCAAGATTCAGGGGGCTCTGGAAACACCATATATTTT
NA	TRBV7-2	TRBD1	TRBJ1-4	CASNLPGQGGEKLFF	TGTGCCAGCAACCTCCCGGGACAGGGAGGAGAAAAACTGTTTTTT
NA	TRBV13	NA	TRBJ1-4	CAGTGLQLMKNCFF	NA
NA	TRBV5-4	NA	TRBJ1-2	CASSPQGNWDGYTF	TGTGCCAGCAGCCCCCAGGGGAATTGGGATGGCTACACCTTC
NA	TRBV4-3	NA	TRBJ2-3	CASSQDVQDTTSTDTQYF	TGCGCCAGCAGCCAAGATGTGCAAGACACCACTAGCACAGATACGCAGTATTTT
NA	TRBV28	NA	TRBJ2-7	CASSDWSGGSYEQYF	TGTGCCAGCAGCGACTGGTCAGGGGGGTCCTACGAGCAGTACTTC
NA	TRBV2	TRBD1	TRBJ2-3	CASDRQGTDTQYF	TGTGCCAGCGACAGACAGGGAACAGATACGCAGTATTTT
NA	TRBV3-1/TRBV3-2	NA	TRBJ2-4	CASTLGTIAKNIQYF	TGTGCCAGCACCCTAGGAACTATAGCCAAAAACATTCAGTACTTC
few	TRBV28	TRBD1	TRBJ1-5	CASSPQTGNQHF	TGTGCCAGCAGTCCGCAGACAGGGAACCAGCATTTT
NA	TRBV21-1	NA	TRBJ1-5	CASSISPRGQVVRYSNQPQHF	TGTGCCAGCAGCATCTCCCCGCGGGGACAGGTTGTACGATATAGCAATCAGCCCCAGCATTTT
NA	TRBV7-2	TRBD2	TRBJ2-1	CASSLVAGGSSYNEQFF	TGTGCCAGCAGCTTAGTCGCGGGGGGAAGCTCCTACAATGAGCAGTTCTTC
NA	TRBV3-1/TRBV3-2	NA	TRBJ1-2	CASSPDGGPGGYTF	TGTGCCAGCAGCCCCGACGGGGGTCCGGGTGGCTACACCTTC
NA	TRBV5-1	NA	TRBJ2-3	CASRLTGGASDTQYF	TGCGCCAGCAGGCTAACGGGCGGGGCGTCAGATACGCAGTATTTT
NA	TRBV9	TRBD1	TRBJ2-1	CASSVGRTGYNEQFF	TGTGCCAGCAGCGTAGGGAGGACAGGATACAATGAGCAGTTCTTC
NA	TRBV18	NA	TRBJ2-2	CASSPTGSPGELFF	TGTGCCAGCTCACCCACAGGGTCTCCCGGGGAGCTGTTTTTT
NA	TRBV30	TRBD1	TRBJ1-2	CAGKHRGTRDGYTF	TGTGCCGGAAAACACAGGGGAACTCGGGATGGCTACACCTTC
NA	TRBV10-3	NA	TRBJ2-2	CAISLTPGELFF	TGTGCCATCAGCCTGACACCCGGGGAGCTGTTTTTT
NA	TRBV7-9	TRBD1	TRBJ2-4	CASSIDRDSKNIQYF	TGTGCCAGCAGCATTGACCGGGACAGCAAAAACATTCAGTACTTC
NA	TRBV6-2/TRBV6-3	NA	TRBJ1-2	CASSYSIGTSDGYTF	TGTGCCAGCAGTTACTCGATCGGGACAAGTGATGGCTACACCTTC
NA	TRBV4-2	NA	TRBJ2-1	CASSQVMGQANEQFF	TGTGCCAGCAGCCAAGTGATGGGGCAGGCCAATGAGCAGTTCTTC
NA	TRBV7-3	TRBD1	TRBJ2-1	CASSPGTGSNEQFF	TGTGCCAGCAGCCCCGGGACAGGGAGCAATGAGCAGTTCTTC
NA	TRBV6-6	TRBD2	TRBJ2-3	CASTLAGDTDTQYF	TGTGCCAGCACTCTAGCGGGGGACACAGATACGCAGTATTTT
once	TRBV3-1/TRBV3-2	NA	TRBJ2-3	CASSQVRGADTQYF	TGTGCCAGCAGCCAAGTTCGCGGGGCAGATACGCAGTATTTT
NA	TRBV5-1	NA	TRBJ2-3	CASSLGGTTTDTQYF	TGCGCCAGCAGCTTAGGCGGTACTACCACAGATACGCAGTATTTT
once	TRBV6-5	NA	TRBJ2-5	CASSLQGRGGETQYF	TGTGCCAGCAGCTTACAGGGGCGGGGTGGAGAGACCCAGTACTTC
NA	TRBV28	NA	TRBJ2-7	CASSLEGSYEQYF	TGTGCCAGCAGTTTGGAGGGGAGCTACGAGCAGTACTTC
once	TRBV27	NA	TRBJ1-2	CASSSGTLARDYYGYTF	TGTGCCAGCAGTTCCGGGACACTCGCAAGAGACTACTATGGCTACACCTTC
NA	TRBV2	NA	TRBJ1-6	CASSDRNNSPLHF	TGTGCCAGCAGCGACAGAAATAATTCACCCCTCCACTTT
NA	TRBV28	NA	TRBJ1-2	CASSLLVGSQDYGYTF	TGTGCCAGCAGTTTATTGGTAGGGAGCCAGGACTATGGCTACACCTTC
NA	TRBV9	TRBD2	TRBJ2-1	CASSVGGTSSTAEQFF	TGTGCCAGCAGCGTAGGAGGGACTAGTAGTACGGCTGAGCAGTTCTTC
NA	TRBV7-3	TRBD1	TRBJ2-1	CASSPQGVQRNEQFF	TGTGCCAGCAGCCCACAGGGGGTTCAGCGGAATGAGCAGTTCTTC
NA	TRBV28	NA	TRBJ1-5	CASSRGDQPQHF	TGTGCCAGCAGTAGGGGTGATCAGCCCCAGCATTTT
NA	TRBV7-9	TRBD2	TRBJ2-5	CASSPFRGGETQYF	TGTGCCAGCAGCCCTTTCCGGGGGGGGGAGACCCAGTACTTC
NA	TRBV5-4	NA	TRBJ2-1	CASSDLPYIFRGKSYNEQFF	TGTGCCAGCAGCGATTTACCCTATATTTTTAGGGGGAAATCCTACAATGAGCAGTTCTTC
NA	TRBV19	TRBD1	TRBJ1-2	CASSWTGAIDGYTF	TGTGCCAGTAGTTGGACAGGGGCGATTGATGGCTACACCTTC
NA	TRBV5-5	NA	TRBJ1-1	CASSHGGVGTEAFF	TGTGCCAGCAGCCACGGGGGGGTCGGCACTGAAGCTTTCTTT
NA	TRBV7-7	TRBD2	TRBJ2-1	CASSLVSGDNEQFF	TGTGCTAGCAGCTTAGTCAGCGGGGACAATGAGCAGTTCTTC
NA	TRBV6-6	TRBD2	TRBJ2-4	CASSPQGLAGTLLAKNIQYF	TGTGCCAGCAGTCCTCAGGGGCTAGCGGGAACCCTGCTAGCCAAAAACATTCAGTACTTC
large	TRBV19	TRBD2	TRBJ2-3	CASSGLAGGGTDTQYF	TGTGCCAGTAGTGGACTAGCGGGGGGCGGGACAGATACGCAGTATTTT
NA	TRBV9	NA	TRBJ2-1	CASSPIDSTRDEQFF	TGTGCCAGCAGCCCAATCGACAGTACCCGGGATGAGCAGTTCTTC
NA	TRBV27	NA	TRBJ2-7	CASSSPGYEQYF	TGTGCCAGCAGTTCTCCCGGTTACGAGCAGTACTTC
NA	TRBV27	TRBD2	TRBJ2-7	CASSSLATPNEQYF	TGTGCCAGCAGCTCACTAGCGACCCCGAACGAGCAGTACTTC
NA	TRBV7-9	NA	TRBJ1-2	CASSSEAGSRRYGYTF	TGTGCCAGCAGCTCAGAGGCAGGGTCCAGGCGCTATGGCTACACCTTC
NA	TRBV4-3	TRBD2	TRBJ2-2	CASSQHATSGGATLNTGELFF	TGCGCCAGCAGCCAACATGCGACTAGCGGGGGGGCTACGTTAAACACCGGGGAGCTGTTTTTT
once	TRBV28	TRBD2	TRBJ2-4	CASSRGLALAKNIQYF	TGTGCCAGCAGTCGGGGACTAGCCCTAGCCAAAAACATTCAGTACTTC
NA	TRBV28	NA	TRBJ1-2	CASSDSTYGYTF	TGTGCCAGCAGTGACAGCACCTATGGCTACACCTTC
NA	TRBV19	NA	TRBJ1-2	CASFSHGYTF	TGTGCCAGTTTCTCTCATGGCTACACCTTC
NA	TRBV28	TRBD1	TRBJ1-3	CASTDSGTGDNTIYF	TGTGCCAGCACCGACTCCGGGACAGGGGATAACACCATATATTTT
NA	TRBV6-5	TRBD1	TRBJ1-2	CATKGALLGYTF	TGTGCCACCAAGGGGGCCTTGCTTGGCTACACCTTC
NA	TRBV10-3	TRBD1	TRBJ1-4	CAISRKQGATNEKLFF	TGTGCCATCAGTAGAAAACAGGGGGCAACTAATGAAAAACTGTTTTTT
NA	TRBV21-1	NA	TRBJ2-3	CASSSRGGNTQYF	TGTGCCAGCAGCTCCCGGGGGGGTAATACGCAGTATTTT
NA	TRBV6-5	TRBD2	TRBJ2-1	CASSYLGTSGPQFF	TGTGCCAGCAGTTACCTAGGGACTAGCGGACCACAGTTCTTC
NA	TRBV6-5	NA	TRBJ1-2	CASRFRLNYGYTF	TGTGCCAGCAGGTTCCGTCTAAACTATGGCTACACCTTC
NA	TRBV9	TRBD2	TRBJ2-1	CASSVQAGGPAEQFF	TGTGCCAGCAGCGTCCAAGCGGGGGGGCCGGCTGAGCAGTTCTTC
once	TRBV6-2/TRBV6-3	NA	TRBJ1-5	CASSYPGDYQPQHF	TGTGCCAGCAGTTACCCGGGAGATTATCAGCCCCAGCATTTT
NA	TRBV7-9	NA	TRBJ1-1	CASSLGATEAFF	TGTGCCAGCAGCTTAGGAGCCACTGAAGCTTTCTTT
NA	TRBV28	TRBD1	TRBJ2-7	CASSLGQGVSYEQYF	TGTGCCAGCAGTTTGGGACAGGGGGTCTCCTACGAGCAGTACTTC